This TCR beta chain derives from a study of blood T cells in healthy people across ages. The V gene end was trimmed by 6 bases and the J gene end by 0 bases; junction bases not matched to a gene: 3. CDR3 size: 14 residues. Germline CDR1 and CDR2: DFQATT and SNEGSKA (reference sequence). This clonotype has just a few counts. Its antigen is as yet unknown. Combining a sample-barcoded 5' primer with a J-beta primer mix, a second PCR ran for 7 to 11 cycles. All samples gave at least 3 million CDR3-containing paired-end reads. TCRdb itself ran the 5' RACE reads through MiXCR, one entry per CDR3 protein. This table has about 900,000 distinct CDR3 sequences, 40% to 60% appearing once. Study-wide results and caveats: Fewer expanded clones and more diversity marked long-lived versus aged donors. The percentage of naive T cells correlated strongly with TCR beta diversity. There was no known CMV status for donors, so expanded clonotype changes were possibly confounded.

V and J are TRBV20-1 and TRBJ1-5; 9 bases agree with TRBD1. Specimen: blood. This TCR was recovered from a man aged 25-40 years in good health. The CDR3 sequence is CSARTGVSNQPQHF. Written as DNA, the CDR3 is TGCAGTGCCAGGACAGGGGTTAGCAATCAGCCCCAGCATTTT.